The 9 T cell receptor beta chains below all came from one sample that was sequenced in a study of T cells in Graves' hyperthyroidism and ophthalmopathy. What was amplified from RNA transcripts were TCR beta CDR3 regions. Researchers ran a first-round RT-PCR on the TCR CDR3 using the HTBI primer set. TCRdb re-called the multiplex PCR reads through MiXCR, storing one row per CDR3 protein. The data show approximately 300,000 distinct CDR3 sequences, roughly 15% seen once. The sequenced sample was blood. Every receptor here comes from a man aged 25-45 years with Graves' hyperthyroidism.

The chain employs TRBV7-2 and TRBJ1-1, with D possibly matching TRBD1 (6 bases). The V gene lost 5 bases and the J gene lost 10 bases, with 14 bases spanning the gap. The CDR3 is 12 residues long. Germline V gene lookup returns CDR1 SGHTA and CDR2 FQGNSA. CDR3 sequence: CASSGTPVRAFF. DNA of the CDR3: TGTGCCAGCAGCGGGACACCCGTGAGAGCTTTCTTT.

J is TRBJ2-7 and V is TRBV20-1, with 7 bases identical to TRBD2. Germline V gene data show CDR1 as DFQATT and CDR2 as SNEGSKA (reference sequence). CDR3 size: 14 residues. J lost 4 bases, V lost 1 base, and 7 bases had no gene match. The CDR3 nucleotides read TGCAGTGCTAGAGCCGTAGCGGGTCGGTACGAGCAGTACTTC. Protein sequence: CSARAVAGRYEQYF.

A few counts support this clonotype. The chain links TRBV14 to TRBJ1-4; weak D call: TRBD1 (6 bases). V lost 6 bases and J 4 bases, leaving 24 bases between the germline ends. Per germline, CDR1 SGHDN and CDR2 FVKESK. The CDR3 sequence is 18 residues long. The CDR3 DNA follows: TGTGCCAGCAGTCCTAAAGCTTGGCCGGGACACCGTAATGAAAAACTGTTTTTT. Residues: CASSPKAWPGHRNEKLFF.

The V gene is TRBV29-1, the J gene TRBJ1-1; D ambiguous. Trimming took 3 bases from V and 7 from J, leaving 6 bases between them. Germline-derived CDR1 and CDR2 are SQVTM and ANQGSEA. The CDR3 covers 10 residues. The CDR3 region is CSVELSEAFF. The CDR3 nucleotides read TGCAGCGTTGAGCTCAGTGAAGCTTTCTTT. The full variable domain, with the rest looked up from reference TRBV29-1 and TRBJ1-1, is SAVISQKPSRDICQRGTSLTIQCQVDSQVTMMFWYRQQPGQSLTLIATANQGSEATYESGFVIDKFPISRPNLTFSTLTVSNMSPEDSSIYLCSVELSEAFFGQGTRLTVV.

The table lists this clonotype with many counts. This rearrangement joins TRBV28 to TRBJ2-5, with 8 nucleotides matching TRBD1. With V trimmed by 7 bases and J by 3 bases, 10 bases remained unmatched. Germline-derived CDR1 and CDR2 are MDHEN and SYDVKM. The CDR3 extends over 15 amino acids. The CDR3 DNA reads as TGTGCCAGCACTCAACATGGACAGGGCAAAGAGACCCAGTACTTC. This gives the protein CASTQHGQGKETQYF.

The chain has TRBV16 and TRBJ2-1; 9 nucleotides agree with TRBD1. Germline lookup yields CDR1 KGHSY and CDR2 FQNENV. This CDR3 is 18 amino acids long. Unmatched junction bases numbered 12, after V lost 1 base and J lost 5 bases. The CDR3 nucleotides are TGTGCCAGCAGCCAATTACAGGGGGCGAAGGTAAAAAACAATGAGCAGTTCTTC. It specifies CASSQLQGAKVKNNEQFF.

This clonotype was counted a few times. The CDR3 DNA sequence: TGTGCCATCAGTGAGATGGGCGGGCTGGCTGCAGATACGCAGTATTTT. This encodes CAISEMGGLAADTQYF. The gene calls are TRBV10-3 and TRBJ2-3; weak D call: TRBD2 (5 bases). Trimming cost V 2 bases and J 4 bases, with 16 bases left between them. The CDR3 runs 16 residues. Germline lookup yields CDR1 ENHRY and CDR2 SYGVKD.

This clonotype was recorded many times. This chain connects TRBV20-1 to TRBJ2-1; tentative D call: TRBD2 (5 bases). Germline values: CDR1 DFQATT, CDR2 SNEGSKA (reference sequence). The CDR3 is 15 amino acids. Trimming cost V 2 bases and J 0 bases, with 11 bases left between them. The CDR3 DNA reads TGCAGTGCTAGATTCCTAGCAGACTCCTACAATGAGCAGTTCTTC. It encodes CSARFLADSYNEQFF.

This clonotype was seen many times. The chain employs TRBV12-3 or TRBV12-4 and TRBJ2-7; D uncertain. V gave up 6 bases and J gave up 0 bases, with 12 bases separating them. The CDR3 runs to 14 residues. CDR3 region: CASSKGVGSYEQYF. The CDR3 DNA is TGTGCCAGCAGCAAGGGCGTTGGCTCCTACGAGCAGTACTTC.